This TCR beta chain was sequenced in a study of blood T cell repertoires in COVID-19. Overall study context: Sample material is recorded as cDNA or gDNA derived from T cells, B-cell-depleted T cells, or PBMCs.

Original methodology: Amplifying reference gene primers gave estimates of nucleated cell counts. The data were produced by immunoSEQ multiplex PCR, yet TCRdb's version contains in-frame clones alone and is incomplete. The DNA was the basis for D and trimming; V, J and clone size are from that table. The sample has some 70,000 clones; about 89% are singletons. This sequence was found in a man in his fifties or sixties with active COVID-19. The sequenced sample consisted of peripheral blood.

CDR3 DNA: TGTGCCAGCAGTGTTACAGGTCTGCCCCAGCATTTT. Translating gives CASSVTGLPQHF. The chain couples TRBV28 to TRBJ1-5; possibly TRBD1 for D (5 bases). Germline loops: CDR1 MDHEN, CDR2 SYDVKM. The CDR3 extends over 12 amino acids. The V end lost 5 bases, the J end lost 9 bases, and 11 bases lay between the germline ends.